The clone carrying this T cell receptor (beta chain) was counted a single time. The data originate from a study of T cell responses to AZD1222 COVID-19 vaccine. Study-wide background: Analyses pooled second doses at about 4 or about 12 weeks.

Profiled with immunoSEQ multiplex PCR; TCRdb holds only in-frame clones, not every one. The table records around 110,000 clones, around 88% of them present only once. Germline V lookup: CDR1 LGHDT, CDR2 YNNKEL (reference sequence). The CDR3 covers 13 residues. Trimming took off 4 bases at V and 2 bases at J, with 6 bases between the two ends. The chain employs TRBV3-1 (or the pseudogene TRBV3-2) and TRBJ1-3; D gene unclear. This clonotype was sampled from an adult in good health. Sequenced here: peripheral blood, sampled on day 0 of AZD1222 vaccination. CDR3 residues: CASSLNPGNTIYF. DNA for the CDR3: TGTGCCAGCAGCCTTAACCCTGGAAACACCATATATTTT.